This T cell receptor (beta chain) was retrieved from a study of cytomegalovirus exposure and HLA in healthy donors. Study as a whole: As an earlier analysis found, around 170 million T cells yielded approximately 100 million unique TCR beta sequences. Genotyping of under 500 donors showed that 65% to 90% belonged to the Caucasian-associated ancestry cluster.

Findings and limits, study-wide: The productive fraction for most TCR beta V segments was about 87% or about 30% in an earlier analysis. As was reported, the HLA-A and HLA-B alleles of most subjects were accurately predicted from TCR beta sequences.

The PCR ran on 60 Vbeta and 13 Jbeta primers. Data came from immunoSEQ multiplex PCR; TCRdb stores just in-frame clones and leaves some out. This table holds 100,000 to 150,000 clones, 60% to 80% found once. Regarding this clone: Its antigen is as yet unknown.

CDR1 is LNHNV, CDR2 YYDKDF, per germline (reference sequence). There are 17 residues in the CDR3. V dropped 0 bases and J dropped 4 bases, with 19 bases sitting between them. The chain employs TRBV15 and TRBJ2-7, with TRBD1 as a possible D gene (6 bases). Sequenced: PBMCs. This clonotype was obtained from a woman aged 50 to 60 in good health and CMV-seronegative. Here the CDR3 DNA reads TGTGCCACCAGCAGAGATTTGGGGGCGAGCCTACCATACGAGCAGTACTTC. Its translation: CATSRDLGASLPYEQYF.